This T cell receptor (beta chain) was observed in a study of cytomegalovirus exposure and HLA in healthy donors. Study findings and constraints: A later analysis found first-cohort TCR clusters tended to co-occur in the 130 or so validation repertoires. Per published reports, the classifier diagnosed cytomegalovirus status with high specificity and sensitivity. Cytomegalovirus-associated TCR beta chains were listed, numbering 150 to 200. A few chains tied to CMV proved CMV antigen-specific in vitro.

On this clone itself: Its antigen is still unknown.

Only in-frame clones appear in the TCRdb table, and some are missing; sequencing was by immunoSEQ multiplex PCR. The repertoire has some 120,000 clones, around 95% of them found once; the top ten carry 1.5% to 2%. J lost 6 bases, V lost 7 bases, and 8 bases had no gene match. The CDR3 totals 12 residues. In germline, CDR1 is GTSNPN, CDR2 SVGIG (reference sequence). Sequences were obtained from PBMCs. The sequence was obtained from a man aged 18 to 29 in good health and CMV-seronegative. The genes are TRBV30 and TRBJ1-1; 7 bases match TRBD1. CDR3 in amino acids: CAYDHRGSEAFF. The CDR3 DNA sequence: TGTGCCTACGACCACAGGGGTTCTGAAGCTTTCTTT.